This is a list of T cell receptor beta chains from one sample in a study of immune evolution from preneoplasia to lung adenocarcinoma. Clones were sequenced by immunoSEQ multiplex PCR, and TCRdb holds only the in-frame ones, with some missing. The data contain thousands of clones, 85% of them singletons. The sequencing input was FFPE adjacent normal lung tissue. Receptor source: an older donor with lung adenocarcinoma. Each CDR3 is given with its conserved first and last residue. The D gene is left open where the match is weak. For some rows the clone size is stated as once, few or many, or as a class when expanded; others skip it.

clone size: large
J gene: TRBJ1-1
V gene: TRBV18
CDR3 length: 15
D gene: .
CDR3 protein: CASSRQDSGSSDAFF
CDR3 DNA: TGTGCCAGCTCACGACAAGATTCGGGGTCCTCTGACGCTTTCTTT

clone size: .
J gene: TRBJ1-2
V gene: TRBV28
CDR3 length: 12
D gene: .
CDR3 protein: CASRQGNYGYTF
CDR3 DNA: TGTGCCAGCAGACAGGGTAACTATGGCTACACCTTC

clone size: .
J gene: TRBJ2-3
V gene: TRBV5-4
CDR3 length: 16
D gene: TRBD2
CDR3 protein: CASSTGLASSTDTQYF
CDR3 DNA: TGTGCCAGCAGCACGGGACTAGCCTCCAGCACAGATACGCAGTATTTT

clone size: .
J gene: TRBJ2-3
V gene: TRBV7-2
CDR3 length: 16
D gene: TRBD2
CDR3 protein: CASSPRLAGGKDTQYF
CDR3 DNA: TGTGCCAGCAGCCCGCGACTAGCGGGAGGTAAAGATACGCAGTATTTT

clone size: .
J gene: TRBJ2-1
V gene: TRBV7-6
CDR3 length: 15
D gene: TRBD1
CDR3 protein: CASSSNRDRRGEQFF
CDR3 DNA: TGTGCCAGCAGCTCAAACCGGGACAGGCGAGGTGAGCAGTTCTTC

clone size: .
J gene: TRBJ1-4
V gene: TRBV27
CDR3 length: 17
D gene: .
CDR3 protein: CASSLIFGGRRNEKLFF
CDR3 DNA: TGTGCCAGCAGTCTCATTTTTGGGGGGCGTAGGAATGAAAAACTGTTTTTT

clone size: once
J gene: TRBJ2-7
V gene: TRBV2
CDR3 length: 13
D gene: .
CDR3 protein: CASSEALVVGQYF
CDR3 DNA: TGTGCCAGCAGTGAAGCGTTGGTGGTCGGGCAGTACTTC

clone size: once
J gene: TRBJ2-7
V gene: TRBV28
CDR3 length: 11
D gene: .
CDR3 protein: CASRNTNEQYF
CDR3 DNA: TGTGCCAGCAGAAATACAAACGAGCAGTACTTC

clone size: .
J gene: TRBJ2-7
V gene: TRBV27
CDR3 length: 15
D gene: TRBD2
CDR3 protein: CASKFSAGGGYEQYF
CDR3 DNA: TGTGCCAGCAAATTCAGCGCGGGAGGCGGGTACGAGCAGTACTTC

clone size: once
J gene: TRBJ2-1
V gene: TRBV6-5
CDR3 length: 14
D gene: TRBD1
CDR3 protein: CASRRDRSSNEQFF
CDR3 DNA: TGTGCCAGCAGGCGGGACAGGAGTTCGAATGAGCAGTTCTTC

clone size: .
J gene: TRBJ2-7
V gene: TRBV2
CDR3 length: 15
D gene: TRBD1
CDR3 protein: CASSTGTGPTYEQYF
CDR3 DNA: TGTGCCAGCAGTACCGGGACAGGGCCAACCTACGAGCAGTACTTC

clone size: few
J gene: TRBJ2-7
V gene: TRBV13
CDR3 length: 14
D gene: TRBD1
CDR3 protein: CASSPGQGLYEQYF
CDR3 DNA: TGTGCCAGCAGCCCGGGACAGGGTCTCTACGAGCAGTACTTC

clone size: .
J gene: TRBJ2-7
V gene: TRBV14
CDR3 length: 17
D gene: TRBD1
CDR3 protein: CASSLRSGTGSAYEQYF
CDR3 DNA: TGTGCCAGCAGCCTAAGATCCGGGACAGGGTCGGCCTACGAGCAGTACTTC

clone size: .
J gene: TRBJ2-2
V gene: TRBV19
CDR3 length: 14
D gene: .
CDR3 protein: CASSLDRNTGELFF
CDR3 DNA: TGTGCCAGTAGCCTGGACAGGAACACCGGGGAGCTGTTTTTT

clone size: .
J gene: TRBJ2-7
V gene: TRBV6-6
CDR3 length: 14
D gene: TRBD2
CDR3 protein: CASSYLAGGGEQYF
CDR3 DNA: TGTGCCAGCAGTTACCTGGCGGGGGGTGGCGAGCAGTACTTC

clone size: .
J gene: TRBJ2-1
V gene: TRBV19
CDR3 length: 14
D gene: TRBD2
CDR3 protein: CASRPAGGPDEQFF
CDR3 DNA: TGTGCCAGTAGGCCAGCGGGAGGGCCCGATGAGCAGTTCTTC

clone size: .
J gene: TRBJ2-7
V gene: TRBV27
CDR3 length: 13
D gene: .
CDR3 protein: CASSLHPLFEQYF
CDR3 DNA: TGTGCCAGCAGTCTCCACCCGCTTTTCGAGCAGTACTTC

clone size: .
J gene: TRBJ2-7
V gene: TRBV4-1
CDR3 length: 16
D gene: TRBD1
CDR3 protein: CASSQEWTGRAYEQYF
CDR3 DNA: TGCGCCAGCAGCCAAGAGTGGACAGGGAGAGCCTACGAGCAGTACTTC

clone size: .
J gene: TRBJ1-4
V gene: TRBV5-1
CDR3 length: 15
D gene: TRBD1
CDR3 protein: CASSRQGAANEKLFF
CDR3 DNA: TGCGCCAGCAGCAGACAGGGGGCAGCTAATGAAAAACTGTTTTTT

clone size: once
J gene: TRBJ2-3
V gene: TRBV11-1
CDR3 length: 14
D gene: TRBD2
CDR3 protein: CASRGSGSGDTQYF
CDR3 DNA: TGTGCCAGCAGGGGTAGCGGGAGTGGAGATACGCAGTATTTT

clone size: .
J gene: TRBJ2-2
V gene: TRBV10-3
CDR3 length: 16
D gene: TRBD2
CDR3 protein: CAINRLAGENTGELFF
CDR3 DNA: TGTGCCATCAACAGACTAGCGGGGGAGAACACCGGGGAGCTGTTTTTT

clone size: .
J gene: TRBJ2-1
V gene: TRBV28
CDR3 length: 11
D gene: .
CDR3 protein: CASSLGARQFF
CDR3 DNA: TGTGCCAGCAGTCTAGGAGCCCGTCAGTTCTTC

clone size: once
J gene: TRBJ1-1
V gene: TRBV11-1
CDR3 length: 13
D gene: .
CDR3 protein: CASSLVAEAEAFF
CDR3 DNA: TGTGCCAGCAGCTTAGTGGCGGAGGCAGAAGCTTTCTTT

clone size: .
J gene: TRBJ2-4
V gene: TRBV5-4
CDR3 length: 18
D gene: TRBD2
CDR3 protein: CASSRTGTSGVAKNIQYF
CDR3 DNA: TGTGCCAGCAGCAGAACCGGGACTAGCGGGGTAGCCAAAAACATTCAGTACTTC

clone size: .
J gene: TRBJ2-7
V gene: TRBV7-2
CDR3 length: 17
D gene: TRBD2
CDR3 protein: CASSLRGLAGDSYEQYF
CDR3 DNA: TGTGCCAGCAGCTTAAGGGGACTAGCGGGAGACTCTTACGAGCAGTACTTC

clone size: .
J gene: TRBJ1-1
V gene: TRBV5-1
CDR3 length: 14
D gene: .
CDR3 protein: CASSLGGGSTEAFF
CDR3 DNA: TGCGCCAGCAGCTTGGGCGGGGGGAGCACTGAAGCTTTCTTT

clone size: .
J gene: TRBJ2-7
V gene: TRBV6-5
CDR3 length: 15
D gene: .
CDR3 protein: CASRNRVRRSYEQYF
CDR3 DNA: TGTGCCAGCAGGAACAGGGTTAGGCGCTCCTACGAGCAGTACTTC

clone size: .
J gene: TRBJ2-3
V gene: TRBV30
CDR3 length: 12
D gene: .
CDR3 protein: CAWSQFRGTQYF
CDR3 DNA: TGTGCCTGGAGCCAATTCCGGGGTACGCAGTATTTT

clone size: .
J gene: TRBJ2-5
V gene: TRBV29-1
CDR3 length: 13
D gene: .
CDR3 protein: CSVSLAPQETQYF
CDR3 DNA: TGCAGCGTCTCACTAGCTCCCCAAGAGACCCAGTACTTC

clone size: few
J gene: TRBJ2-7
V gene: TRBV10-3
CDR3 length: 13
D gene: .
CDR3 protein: CAIGSGNENEQYF
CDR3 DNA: TGTGCCATCGGGTCGGGGAATGAGAACGAGCAGTACTTC

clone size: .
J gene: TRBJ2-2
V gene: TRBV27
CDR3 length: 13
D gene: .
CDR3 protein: CASRLLNTGELFF
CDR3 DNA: TGTGCCAGCAGACTCCTGAACACCGGGGAGCTGTTTTTT

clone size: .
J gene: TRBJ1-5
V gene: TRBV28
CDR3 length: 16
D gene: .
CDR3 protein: CASSRLRVEGNQPQHF
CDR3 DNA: TGTGCCAGCAGCCGTTTGCGGGTCGAGGGCAATCAGCCCCAGCATTTT

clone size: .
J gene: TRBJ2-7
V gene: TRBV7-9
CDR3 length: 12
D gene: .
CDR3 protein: CASSQDSSEQYF
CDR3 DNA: TGTGCCAGCAGCCAGGACAGTTCCGAGCAGTACTTC

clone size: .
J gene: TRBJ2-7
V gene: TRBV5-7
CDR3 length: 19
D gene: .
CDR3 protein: CASSFGRGEQLAASYEQYF
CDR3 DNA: TGTGCCAGCAGCTTTGGCAGAGGGGAACAGCTAGCCGCCTCCTACGAGCAGTACTTC

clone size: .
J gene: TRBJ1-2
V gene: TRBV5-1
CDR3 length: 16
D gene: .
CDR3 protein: CASSRMDGGYNYGYTF
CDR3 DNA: TGCGCCAGCAGCCGAATGGACGGAGGATATAACTATGGCTACACCTTC

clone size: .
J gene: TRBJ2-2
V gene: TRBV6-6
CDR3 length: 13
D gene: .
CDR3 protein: CASSPTHNGELFF
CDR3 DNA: TGTGCCAGCAGTCCCACCCATAACGGGGAGCTGTTTTTT

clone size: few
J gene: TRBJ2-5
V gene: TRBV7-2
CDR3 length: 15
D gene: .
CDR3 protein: CASSFLRELTETQYF
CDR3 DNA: TGTGCCAGCAGCTTCCTGAGGGAGCTCACAGAGACCCAGTACTTC

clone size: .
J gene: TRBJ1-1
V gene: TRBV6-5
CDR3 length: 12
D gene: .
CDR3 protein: CASSRFNTEAFF
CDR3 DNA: TGTGCCAGCAGCAGGTTCAACACTGAAGCTTTCTTT

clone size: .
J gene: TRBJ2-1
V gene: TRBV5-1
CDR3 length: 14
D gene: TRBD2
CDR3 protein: CASSLDAGDSEQFF
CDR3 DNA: TGCGCCAGCAGCTTGGACGCGGGAGATAGTGAGCAGTTCTTC

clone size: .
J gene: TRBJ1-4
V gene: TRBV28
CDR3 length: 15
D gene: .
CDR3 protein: CASSSWALGREKLFF
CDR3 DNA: TGTGCCAGCAGTTCCTGGGCCCTAGGTAGGGAAAAACTGTTTTTT

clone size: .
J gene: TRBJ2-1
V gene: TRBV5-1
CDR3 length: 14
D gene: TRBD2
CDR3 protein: CASSLTSGKDEQFF
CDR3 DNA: TGCGCCAGCAGCTTGACTAGCGGGAAGGATGAGCAGTTCTTC

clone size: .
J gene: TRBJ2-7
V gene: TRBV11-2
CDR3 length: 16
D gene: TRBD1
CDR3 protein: CASSLSMGQNSYEQYF
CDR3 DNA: TGTGCCAGCAGCCTATCCATGGGACAGAATTCCTACGAGCAGTACTTC

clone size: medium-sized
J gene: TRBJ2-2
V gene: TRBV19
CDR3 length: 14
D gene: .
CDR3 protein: CASSIDRNTGELFF
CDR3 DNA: TGTGCCAGTAGTATAGACAGAAACACCGGGGAGCTGTTTTTT

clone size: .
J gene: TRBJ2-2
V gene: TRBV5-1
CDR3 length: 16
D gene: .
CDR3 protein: CASSFIASDNTGELFF
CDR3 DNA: TGCGCCAGCAGCTTCATCGCTAGCGACAACACCGGGGAGCTGTTTTTT

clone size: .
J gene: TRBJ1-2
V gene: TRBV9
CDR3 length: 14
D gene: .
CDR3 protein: CASSVESGAYGYTF
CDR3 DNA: TGTGCCAGCAGCGTAGAATCAGGGGCCTATGGCTACACCTTC

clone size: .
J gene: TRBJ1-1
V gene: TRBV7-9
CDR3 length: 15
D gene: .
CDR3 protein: CASSPPGRSNPEAFF
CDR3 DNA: TGTGCCAGCAGCCCGCCAGGGAGGTCTAACCCTGAAGCTTTCTTT